The 17 T cell receptor beta chains presented below share a single source sample, sequenced in a study of Graves' ophthalmopathy and Graves' hyperthyroidism. RNA transcripts provided the template for amplifying TCR beta CDR3 regions. HTBI primers were employed in first-round RT-PCR, then a second-round multiplex PCR followed. TCRdb itself ran the multiplex PCR reads through MiXCR, one entry per CDR3 protein. The top ten hold around 1.4% of the sample, which has around 400,000 distinct CDR3 sequences, roughly 18% seen once. What was sequenced was peripheral blood. The receptors were gathered from a woman younger than 35 with Graves' ophthalmopathy.

This clonotype was picked up many times. This chain joins TRBV7-2 and TRBJ2-7, with TRBD1 matching 10 bases. The trim removed 4 bases at V and 3 bases at J, leaving 3 bases unmatched. The germline CDR1 and CDR2 sequences are SGHTA and FQGNSA. The CDR3 sequence is 14 residues long. The CDR3 is CASSWDRGYYEQYF. The CDR3 nucleotides are TGTGCCAGCAGCTGGGACAGGGGTTACTACGAGCAGTACTTC.

At least ten counts were recorded for this clonotype. The rearrangement uses TRBV15 and TRBJ2-7, with no clear D. Germline assignment: CDR1 LNHNV and CDR2 YYDKDF (reference sequence). Trimming took off 2 bases at V and 0 bases at J, with 5 bases between the two ends. CDR3 length: 13 residues. The CDR3 loop reads CATSRQSSYEQYF. The CDR3 nucleotides read TGTGCCACCAGCAGACAGAGCTCCTACGAGCAGTACTTC.

In this sample, this clonotype turned up many times. The chain carries TRBV18 and TRBJ2-2; D gene ambiguous. Looked up from germline, CDR1 is KGHSH and CDR2 is LQKENI. The CDR3 loop spans 13 amino acids. V was shortened by 3 bases and J by 9 bases, with 11 bases between the two germline ends. CDR3 sequence: CASSPTDGWELFF. Written as DNA, the CDR3 is TGTGCCAGCTCACCGACTGACGGTTGGGAGCTGTTTTTT.

This clonotype was observed at least ten times. The V call is TRBV19, the J call TRBJ1-3; D gene unclear. The germline V and J ends were trimmed by 5 bases and 5 bases, with 13 bases remaining between them. The CDR3 covers 14 residues. Germline values: CDR1 LNHDA, CDR2 SQIVND (reference sequence). CDR3 nucleotide sequence: TGTGCCAGTAGTGAACGGATGGGGAGAAACACCATATATTTT. Translating it yields CASSERMGRNTIYF. The entire variable domain, with the rest obtained from reference TRBV19 and TRBJ1-3, is as follows: DGGITQSPKYLFRKEGQNVTLSCEQNLNHDAMYWYRQDPGQGLRLIYYSQIVNDFQKGDIAEGYSVSREKKESFPLTVTSAQKNPTAFYLCASSERMGRNTIYFGEGSWLTVV.

There are a few counts of this clonotype. This chain joins TRBV30 and TRBJ1-1; D gene uncertain. The CDR3 length is 19 residues. V dropped 5 bases and J dropped 0 bases, with 28 bases sitting between them. Germline V gene lookup returns CDR1 GTSNPN and CDR2 SVGIG (reference sequence). The CDR3 DNA follows: TGTGCCTGGGATCACCGAGGATCAAATTTCGGGAGTCTGAACACTGAAGCTTTCTTT. Translating gives CAWDHRGSNFGSLNTEAFF.

The sample holds many counts of this clonotype. The chain links TRBV7-2 to TRBJ2-5, with a possible D match to TRBD1 (5 bases). The CDR3 is 13 amino acids. Germline V gene data show CDR1 as SGHTA and CDR2 as FQGNSA. Deletions cut 3 bases from V and 3 bases from J, with 8 bases between. The CDR3 spells CASSFFREETQYF. CDR3 bases: TGTGCCAGCAGCTTTTTCAGGGAAGAGACCCAGTACTTC.

In its sample, this clonotype was seen a few times. The V gene is TRBV27, the J gene TRBJ2-7; maybe TRBD2 (5 bases). V was cut by 3 bases and J by 3 bases, with 12 bases left in between. Germline lookup yields CDR1 MNHEY and CDR2 SMNVEV (reference sequence). The CDR3 has 14 amino acids. CDR3 DNA sequence: TGTGCCAGCAGTTTCTCGGGGAGAGGCTACGAGCAGTACTTC. It translates to CASSFSGRGYEQYF.

The rearrangement joins TRBV28 to TRBJ2-7, with TRBD2 identical over 12 bases. Looked up from germline, CDR1 is MDHEN and CDR2 is SYDVKM. This CDR3 is 18 amino acids long. V lost 10 bases, J lost 1 base, and 17 bases stayed unmatched. CDR3: CATSSGTAGTSGSYEQYF. The CDR3 nucleotides read TGTGCCACCTCGTCCGGGACGGCCGGGACTAGCGGGTCCTACGAGCAGTACTTC.

CDR3 region: CASSDGGYGYTF. The CDR3 coding sequence is TGTGCCAGCAGTGACGGCGGCTATGGCTACACCTTC. J is TRBJ1-2 and V is TRBV6-1; the D is unclear. Per germline, CDR1 MNHNS and CDR2 SASEGT. The CDR3 covers 12 residues. The germline V and J ends were trimmed by 3 bases and 4 bases, with 6 bases remaining between them.

This clonotype occurred once. The V gene is TRBV6-1, the J gene TRBJ2-2; 7 bases are a match to TRBD2. Germline CDR1 is MNHNS and CDR2 is SASEGT. Germline trimming cut 7 bases from V and 5 bases from J; bases unmatched to any gene: 4. This CDR3 comprises 13 residues. The DNA of the CDR3 is TGTGCCAGCATGGGGGGGGGGACCGGGGAGCTGTTTTTT. It translates to CASMGGGTGELFF.

This clonotype was seen repeatedly, ten times or more. The chain has TRBV27 and TRBJ1-1, with 7 bases lining up with TRBD1. V was clipped by 5 bases and J by 0 bases; unmatched bases: 9. CDR1 and CDR2 (germline): MNHEY, SMNVEV (reference sequence). This CDR3 is 16 amino acids long. The CDR3 spells CASSPQTGPMNTEAFF. The CDR3 DNA reads as TGTGCCAGCAGTCCCCAGACAGGGCCCATGAACACTGAAGCTTTCTTT.

There are many counts of this clonotype. The chain employs TRBV7-3 and TRBJ1-6, with 10 bases identical to TRBD1. Unmatched junction bases numbered 7, after V lost 4 bases and J lost 10 bases. CDR3 size: 15 residues. CDR1 is SGHTA and CDR2 is FQGTGA in the germline V gene. CDR3 residues: CASSSTGTGVSPLHF. For the CDR3, the DNA is TGTGCCAGCAGCTCCACCGGGACAGGGGTCTCACCCCTCCACTTT. Filled out from reference TRBV7-3 and TRBJ1-6, the complete variable domain reads GAGVSQTPSNKVTEKGKYVELRCDPISGHTALYWYRQSLGQGPEFLIYFQGTGAADDSGLPNDRFFAVRPEGSVSTLKIQRTERGDSAVYLCASSSTGTGVSPLHFGNGTRLTVT.

The V call is TRBV6-2 or TRBV6-3, the J call TRBJ2-7; 9 nucleotides align to TRBD1. The CDR3 covers 15 residues. V lost 6 bases, J lost 4 bases, and 10 bases stayed unmatched. CDR1 MNHEY and CDR2 SVGEGT come from the germline V gene. The chain's CDR3 is CASRLPGTGRYEQYF. CDR3 bases: TGTGCCAGCAGACTCCCCGGGACAGGGAGATACGAGCAGTACTTC.

This clonotype was picked up many times. The chain links TRBV27 to TRBJ2-5; the match to TRBD2 covers 10 bases. With V trimmed by 3 bases and J by 7 bases, 8 bases remained unmatched. Germline V gene sequence: CDR1 MNHEY, CDR2 SMNVEV (reference sequence). The CDR3 is made up of 15 amino acids. The CDR3, as DNA: TGTGCCAGCAGTTTCCGAGCGGGGGGGCACGGGACCCAGTACTTC. Encoded protein: CASSFRAGGHGTQYF.

In this sample, this clonotype turned up many times. The V call is TRBV29-1, the J call TRBJ2-2, with TRBD1 matching 7 bases. This CDR3 contains 13 residues. Per germline, CDR1 SQVTM and CDR2 ANQGSEA. The V gene end was trimmed by 4 bases and the J gene end by 7 bases; junction bases not matched to a gene: 6. The CDR3 loop reads CSVVGGSIGELFF. The CDR3 DNA is TGCAGCGTTGTAGGGGGCAGCATCGGGGAGCTGTTTTTT.

This clonotype was detected many times. The chain uses TRBV10-3 and TRBJ1-1; the D gene is possibly TRBD1 (5 bases). Germline CDR1 ENHRY, CDR2 SYGVKD. This CDR3 spans 18 amino acids. V lost 3 bases to trimming and J lost 11 bases, with 31 bases between them. The CDR3 coding sequence is TGTGCCATCAGTGATCCCGGAGGGCAGGGAGCCGCCTTTGGGTGGGCTTTCTTT. This gives the protein CAISDPGGQGAAFGWAFF.

This clonotype was recorded many times. The chain carries TRBV6-1 and TRBJ1-2; the match to TRBD1 covers 7 bases. The germline V gene has CDR1 MNHNS and CDR2 SASEGT. Trimming took 7 bases from V and 4 from J; bases not matched to a gene: 9. The CDR3 sequence is 14 residues long. CDR3 region: CASINPGTVYGYTF. The CDR3 DNA sequence: TGTGCCAGCATCAATCCCGGGACAGTCTATGGCTACACCTTC.